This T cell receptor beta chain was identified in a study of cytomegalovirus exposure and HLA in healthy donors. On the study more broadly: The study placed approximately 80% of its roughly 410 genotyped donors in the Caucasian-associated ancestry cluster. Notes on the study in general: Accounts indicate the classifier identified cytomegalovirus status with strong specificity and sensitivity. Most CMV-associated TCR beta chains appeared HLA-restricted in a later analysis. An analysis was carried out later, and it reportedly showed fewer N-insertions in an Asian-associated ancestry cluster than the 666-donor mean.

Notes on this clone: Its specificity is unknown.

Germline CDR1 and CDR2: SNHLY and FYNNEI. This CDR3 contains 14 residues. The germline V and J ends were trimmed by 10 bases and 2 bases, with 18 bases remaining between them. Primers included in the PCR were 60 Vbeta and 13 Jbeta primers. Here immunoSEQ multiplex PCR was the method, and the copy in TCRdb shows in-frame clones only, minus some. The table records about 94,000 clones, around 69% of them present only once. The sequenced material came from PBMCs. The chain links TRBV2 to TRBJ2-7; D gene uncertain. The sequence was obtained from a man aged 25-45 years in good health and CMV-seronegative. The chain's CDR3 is CANHGTAPTYEQYF. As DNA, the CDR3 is TGTGCCAACCACGGTACTGCGCCAACCTACGAGCAGTACTTC. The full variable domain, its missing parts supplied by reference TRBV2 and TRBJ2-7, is EPEVTQTPSHQVTQMGQEVILRCVPISNHLYFYWYRQILGQKVEFLVSFYNNEISEKSEIFDDQFSVERPDGSNFTLKIRSTKLEDSAMYFCANHGTAPTYEQYFGPGTRLTVT.